Listed below are T cell receptor beta chains from one sample, sequenced in a study of cytomegalovirus exposure and HLA in healthy donors. Clones were sequenced by immunoSEQ multiplex PCR, and TCRdb holds only the in-frame ones, with some missing. Of roughly 290,000 clones listed, around 90% are singletons. Material for sequencing was PBMCs. Source of these receptors: a woman aged 18-35 years in good health and CMV-seronegative. Both conserved end residues are part of each CDR3. The D gene is left open where the match is weak. A row's size may be missing; if present it is once, few, many or a size class.

size: NA
D: TRBD1
V: TRBV11-2
length: 15
J: TRBJ1-4
CDR3: CASSLIDRDNEKLFF
DNA: TGTGCCAGCAGCTTAATTGACAGGGATAATGAAAAACTGTTTTTT

size: NA
D: NA
V: TRBV28
length: 12
J: TRBJ1-2
CDR3: CASSFLSGGYTF
DNA: TGTGCCAGCAGTTTTCTTTCGGGTGGCTACACCTTC

size: NA
D: NA
V: TRBV10-2
length: 15
J: TRBJ2-1
CDR3: CASTFSGQVGNEQFF
DNA: TGCGCCAGCACCTTCAGCGGGCAAGTGGGCAATGAGCAGTTCTTC

size: NA
D: TRBD1
V: TRBV30
length: 15
J: TRBJ1-5
CDR3: CAWRTGQGRNQPQHF
DNA: TGTGCCTGGAGAACGGGACAGGGGCGCAATCAGCCCCAGCATTTT

size: NA
D: TRBD1
V: TRBV27
length: 14
J: TRBJ2-7
CDR3: CASSLVGTDLEQYF
DNA: TGTGCCAGCAGTCTAGTCGGGACAGATCTCGAGCAGTACTTC

size: NA
D: NA
V: TRBV7-2
length: 14
J: TRBJ1-6
CDR3: CASSWDILDSPLHF
DNA: TGTGCCAGCAGCTGGGACATTTTAGATTCACCCCTCCACTTT

size: NA
D: NA
V: TRBV7-9
length: 16
J: TRBJ2-5
CDR3: CASTPGRGQGQETQYF
DNA: TGTGCCAGCACCCCCGGGAGGGGACAGGGTCAAGAGACCCAGTACTTC

size: NA
D: TRBD2
V: TRBV5-1
length: 14
J: TRBJ2-3
CDR3: CASSLGPGGDTQYF
DNA: TGCGCCAGCAGCTTGGGTCCGGGGGGGGATACGCAGTATTTT

size: NA
D: NA
V: TRBV4-1
length: 14
J: TRBJ1-1
CDR3: CASSQVGQGNEAFF
DNA: TGCGCCAGCAGCCAAGTCGGGCAGGGAAATGAAGCTTTCTTT

size: NA
D: NA
V: TRBV27
length: 14
J: TRBJ1-2
CDR3: CASRRTVADYGYTF
DNA: TGTGCTAGCAGACGAACAGTGGCCGACTATGGCTACACCTTC

size: NA
D: NA
V: TRBV9
length: 16
J: TRBJ1-2
CDR3: CASTESGGGGHYGYTF
DNA: TGTGCCAGCACCGAATCCGGCGGCGGGGGCCACTATGGCTACACCTTC

size: once
D: NA
V: TRBV7-6
length: 12
J: TRBJ2-1
CDR3: CASSLGVEGQFF
DNA: TGTGCCAGCAGCTTAGGTGTAGAGGGGCAGTTCTTC

size: NA
D: NA
V: TRBV7-9
length: 12
J: TRBJ1-2
CDR3: CASSPLPDGYTF
DNA: TGTGCCAGCAGCCCACTACCGGATGGCTACACCTTC

size: NA
D: NA
V: TRBV4-2
length: 13
J: TRBJ1-5
CDR3: CASSHGPDQPQHF
DNA: TGTGCCAGCAGCCATGGGCCTGATCAGCCCCAGCATTTT

size: NA
D: NA
V: TRBV7-9
length: 13
J: TRBJ1-1
CDR3: CASSLDTNTEAFF
DNA: TGTGCCAGCAGCCTGGACACGAACACTGAAGCTTTCTTT

size: once
D: TRBD2
V: TRBV7-9
length: 16
J: TRBJ2-7
CDR3: CASNRVASGGPREQYF
DNA: TGTGCCAGCAATAGGGTCGCTAGCGGTGGCCCTCGGGAGCAGTACTTC

size: few
D: NA
V: TRBV5-1
length: 16
J: TRBJ2-7
CDR3: CASSLRGEVGFYEQYF
DNA: TGCGCCAGCAGCTTGAGAGGGGAGGTGGGATTCTACGAGCAGTACTTC

size: NA
D: TRBD2
V: TRBV7-9
length: 14
J: TRBJ2-7
CDR3: CSSTLGTSLYEQYF
DNA: TGTTCCAGCACCTTAGGGACTAGCCTTTACGAGCAGTACTTC

size: NA
D: NA
V: TRBV19
length: 13
J: TRBJ1-2
CDR3: CASSILAGYGYTF
DNA: TGTGCCAGTAGTATACTGGCAGGCTATGGCTACACCTTC

size: NA
D: TRBD1
V: TRBV10-1
length: 13
J: TRBJ2-7
CDR3: CASSTDRGDEQYF
DNA: TGCGCCAGCAGTACGGACAGGGGGGACGAGCAGTACTTC

size: many
D: NA
V: TRBV11-2
length: 14
J: TRBJ1-2
CDR3: CASTQGLSYYGYTF
DNA: TGTGCCAGCACCCAAGGACTGAGCTACTATGGCTACACCTTC

size: NA
D: NA
V: TRBV4-2
length: 13
J: TRBJ1-1
CDR3: CASSQSLRTEAFF
DNA: TGTGCCAGCAGCCAGAGTCTGCGGACTGAAGCTTTCTTT

size: NA
D: TRBD1
V: TRBV5-1
length: 16
J: TRBJ2-7
CDR3: CASSPAGQGFSYEQYF
DNA: TGCGCCAGCAGCCCGGCGGGACAGGGATTCTCCTACGAGCAGTACTTC

size: NA
D: NA
V: TRBV6-5
length: 14
J: TRBJ1-1
CDR3: CASTVTPGNTEAFF
DNA: TGTGCCAGCACAGTTACCCCAGGGAACACTGAAGCTTTCTTT

size: NA
D: TRBD1
V: TRBV9
length: 15
J: TRBJ2-7
CDR3: CASSALGQGYYEQYF
DNA: TGTGCCAGCAGCGCTCTGGGACAGGGCTACTACGAGCAGTACTTC

size: NA
D: NA
V: TRBV7-9
length: 13
J: TRBJ1-2
CDR3: CSSSYDRNYGYTF
DNA: TGTTCCAGCAGCTATGACAGGAACTATGGCTACACCTTC

size: NA
D: TRBD2
V: TRBV6-6
length: 15
J: TRBJ2-4
CDR3: CASSYPLAGVNIQYF
DNA: TGTGCCAGCAGTTACCCTCTAGCGGGGGTAAACATTCAGTACTTC

size: NA
D: NA
V: TRBV7-3
length: 17
J: TRBJ1-1
CDR3: CASSPGTERGSPTEAFF
DNA: TGTGCCAGCAGCCCCGGGACGGAGAGGGGGAGTCCAACTGAAGCTTTCTTT

size: NA
D: NA
V: TRBV2
length: 14
J: TRBJ1-1
CDR3: CASSYRASNTEAFF
DNA: TGTGCCAGCAGTTACAGGGCCTCGAACACTGAAGCTTTCTTT

size: once
D: NA
V: TRBV12-5
length: 16
J: TRBJ2-7
CDR3: CASGLIQGLVFFEQYF
DNA: TGTGCTAGTGGTTTGATACAGGGTCTAGTGTTCTTCGAGCAGTACTTC

size: NA
D: NA
V: TRBV2
length: 14
J: TRBJ1-6
CDR3: CASSTGITGSPLHF
DNA: TGTGCCAGCAGTACAGGGATTACTGGTTCACCCCTCCACTTT

size: NA
D: NA
V: TRBV9
length: 14
J: TRBJ1-5
CDR3: CASSKLRAGQPQHF
DNA: TGTGCCAGCAGTAAGTTGAGGGCCGGTCAGCCCCAGCATTTT

size: NA
D: NA
V: TRBV11-2
length: 11
J: TRBJ1-1
CDR3: CASSLAGEAFF
DNA: TGTGCCAGCAGCTTAGCGGGGGAAGCTTTCTTT

size: few
D: NA
V: TRBV19
length: 15
J: TRBJ2-7
CDR3: CASRSRQESSYEQYF
DNA: TGTGCCAGTAGATCCAGACAGGAGAGCTCCTACGAGCAGTACTTC

size: NA
D: TRBD2
V: TRBV28
length: 12
J: TRBJ2-4
CDR3: CASLTSGGISDF
DNA: TGTGCCAGCCTAACTAGCGGGGGGATCTCGGACTTC

size: NA
D: TRBD2
V: TRBV7-2
length: 12
J: TRBJ2-1
CDR3: CASSPELAGGFF
DNA: TGTGCCAGCAGCCCGGAACTAGCGGGGGGTTTCTTC

size: NA
D: NA
V: TRBV5-1
length: 15
J: TRBJ2-7
CDR3: CASSLGGGGSYEQYF
DNA: TGCGCCAGCAGCTTGGGGGGAGGGGGCTCCTACGAGCAGTACTTC

size: few
D: NA
V: TRBV25-1
length: 12
J: TRBJ2-7
CDR3: CARRLWRGEQYF
DNA: TGTGCCAGAAGGTTGTGGAGGGGCGAGCAGTACTTC

size: NA
D: TRBD1
V: TRBV4-1
length: 20
J: TRBJ2-4
CDR3: CASSLLGKGTGDRAKNIQYF
DNA: TGCGCCAGCAGCCTACTGGGGAAGGGAACAGGGGATCGAGCCAAAAACATTCAGTACTTC

size: NA
D: NA
V: TRBV2
length: 14
J: TRBJ1-2
CDR3: CASSEQGGNYGYTF
DNA: TGTGCCAGCAGTGAACAGGGAGGCAACTATGGCTACACCTTC

size: NA
D: TRBD1
V: TRBV30
length: 15
J: TRBJ2-3
CDR3: CAWRHYRGSTDTQYF
DNA: TGTGCCTGGAGACACTACAGGGGGAGCACAGATACGCAGTATTTT

size: NA
D: TRBD1
V: TRBV4-1
length: 15
J: TRBJ2-3
CDR3: CASSRRDRGADTQYF
DNA: TGCGCCAGCAGCCGCCGGGACAGGGGGGCAGATACGCAGTATTTT

size: NA
D: TRBD1
V: TRBV6-5
length: 14
J: TRBJ1-4
CDR3: CASRPGQGNEKLFF
DNA: TGTGCCAGCAGACCGGGACAGGGGAACGAAAAACTGTTTTTT

size: NA
D: NA
V: TRBV6-5
length: 13
J: TRBJ1-1
CDR3: CASGRTAHTEAFF
DNA: TGTGCCAGCGGCCGGACAGCCCACACTGAAGCTTTCTTT

size: NA
D: TRBD2
V: TRBV5-1
length: 15
J: TRBJ2-5
CDR3: CASSPTETSGGPGYF
DNA: TGCGCCAGCAGCCCTACCGAGACTAGCGGGGGCCCAGGGTACTTC

size: NA
D: TRBD1
V: TRBV6-6
length: 16
J: TRBJ1-5
CDR3: CASSYSQEQGNQPQHF
DNA: TGTGCCAGCAGTTACTCCCAGGAACAGGGGAATCAGCCCCAGCATTTT

size: NA
D: NA
V: TRBV4-1
length: 15
J: TRBJ1-3
CDR3: CASSQQAGAGNTIYF
DNA: TGCGCCAGCAGCCAGCAGGCAGGGGCCGGAAACACCATATATTTT

size: NA
D: TRBD2
V: TRBV6-5
length: 15
J: TRBJ2-5
CDR3: CASSASLAFLKTQYF
DNA: TGTGCCAGCAGCGCCTCACTAGCGTTCCTAAAGACCCAGTACTTC

size: NA
D: TRBD2
V: TRBV7-9
length: 15
J: TRBJ2-7
CDR3: CASSPRLAVSYEQYF
DNA: TGTGCCAGCAGTCCGAGACTAGCGGTATCCTACGAGCAGTACTTC

size: NA
D: TRBD1
V: TRBV10-3
length: 14
J: TRBJ2-7
CDR3: CAIWGPGTGDEQYF
DNA: TGTGCCATCTGGGGTCCCGGGACAGGGGACGAGCAGTACTTC

size: NA
D: NA
V: TRBV6-5
length: 13
J: TRBJ2-7
CDR3: CASSYFPGDEQYF
DNA: TGTGCCAGCAGCTATTTCCCAGGGGACGAGCAGTACTTC

size: NA
D: NA
V: TRBV2
length: 12
J: TRBJ2-3
CDR3: CASSVERYTQYF
DNA: TGTGCCAGCAGTGTAGAACGTTATACGCAGTATTTT

size: NA
D: NA
V: TRBV7-9
length: 14
J: TRBJ2-2
CDR3: CSSSLAAGTGELFF
DNA: TGTTCCAGCAGCTTAGCTGCGGGTACCGGGGAGCTGTTTTTT

size: NA
D: TRBD1
V: TRBV5-6
length: 14
J: TRBJ2-7
CDR3: CASSPGQGSYEQYF
DNA: TGTGCCAGCAGCCCCGGACAGGGCTCCTACGAGCAGTACTTC

size: NA
D: NA
V: TRBV7-9
length: 15
J: TRBJ1-2
CDR3: CSSSYPTGTNYGYTF
DNA: TGTTCCAGCAGCTACCCGACAGGTACTAACTATGGCTACACCTTC